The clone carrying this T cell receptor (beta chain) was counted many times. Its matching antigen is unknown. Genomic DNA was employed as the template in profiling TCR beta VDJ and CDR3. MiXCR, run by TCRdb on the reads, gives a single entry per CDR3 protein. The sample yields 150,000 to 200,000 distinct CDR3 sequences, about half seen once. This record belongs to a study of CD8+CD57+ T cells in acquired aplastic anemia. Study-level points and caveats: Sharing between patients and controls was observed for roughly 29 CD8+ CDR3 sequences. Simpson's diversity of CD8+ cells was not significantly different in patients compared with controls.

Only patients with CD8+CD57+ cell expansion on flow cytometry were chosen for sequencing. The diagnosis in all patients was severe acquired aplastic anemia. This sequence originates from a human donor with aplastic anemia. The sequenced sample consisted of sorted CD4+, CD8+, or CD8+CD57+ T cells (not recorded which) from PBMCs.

CDR3 bases: TGTGCCAGCAGTCCTAGCAATTTAGAGACCCAGTACTTC. Its translation is CASSPSNLETQYF. The V gene is TRBV5-8, the J gene TRBJ2-5; weak D call: TRBD2 (5 bases). The CDR3 sequence is 13 residues long. Germline V gives CDR1 SGHTS, CDR2 YDEGEE. The V end was cut by 5 bases, the J end by 4 bases, with 12 bases between.